This T cell receptor beta chain was sequenced in a study of T cells in Graves' hyperthyroidism and ophthalmopathy. Study background: Pretreatment peripheral blood was obtained at initial diagnosis. Overall study results and limits: Separating ophthalmopathy from stable hyperthyroidism was achieved by a 13 V-J model.

There were TCR beta CDR3 regions amplified from RNA transcripts. Carried out on the TCR CDR3, a first-round RT-PCR used the HTBI primer set. TCRdb re-called the multiplex PCR reads through MiXCR, storing one row per CDR3 protein. The sample yields about 640,000 distinct CDR3 sequences, more than 20% seen once. Patients were excluded for uncontrolled infection, other autoimmune disease, pregnancy or lactation. An approximately 10 ml volume of fresh peripheral blood provided the PBMCs. CDR3 size: 13 residues. Germline V gene lookup returns CDR1 MDHEN and CDR2 SYDVKM. The V gene lost 6 bases and the J gene lost 2 bases, with 9 bases spanning the gap. Worth noting for this clonotype: Its antigen is undetermined.

The specimen sequenced was blood. This rearrangement joins TRBV28 to TRBJ2-3; D ambiguous. The TCR was taken from a man under 40 with Graves' ophthalmopathy. The CDR3 sequence: CASSRPFTDTQYF. CDR3 DNA: TGTGCCAGCAGCAGACCCTTCACAGATACGCAGTATTTT.